This T cell receptor (beta chain) is from a study of blood T cell repertoires in COVID-19. Overall study: Sample material is recorded as cDNA or gDNA derived from T cells, B-cell-depleted T cells, or PBMCs.

This table comes from immunoSEQ multiplex PCR, and its TCRdb copy is limited to in-frame clones, with some not included. Of hundreds of thousands of clones listed, 81% are singletons. Deletions cut 4 bases from V and 0 bases from J, with 7 bases between. The germline CDR1 and CDR2 sequences are MGHRA and YSYEKL. CDR3 size: 14 residues. The chain joins TRBV4-1 to TRBJ1-3; D is uncertain. Material for sequencing was peripheral blood. The clonotype was recovered from an elderly woman with acute or convalescent COVID-19. The CDR3 nucleotides are TGCGCCAGCAGCCCTGGCCACTCTGGAAACACCATATATTTT. Translating gives CASSPGHSGNTIYF.